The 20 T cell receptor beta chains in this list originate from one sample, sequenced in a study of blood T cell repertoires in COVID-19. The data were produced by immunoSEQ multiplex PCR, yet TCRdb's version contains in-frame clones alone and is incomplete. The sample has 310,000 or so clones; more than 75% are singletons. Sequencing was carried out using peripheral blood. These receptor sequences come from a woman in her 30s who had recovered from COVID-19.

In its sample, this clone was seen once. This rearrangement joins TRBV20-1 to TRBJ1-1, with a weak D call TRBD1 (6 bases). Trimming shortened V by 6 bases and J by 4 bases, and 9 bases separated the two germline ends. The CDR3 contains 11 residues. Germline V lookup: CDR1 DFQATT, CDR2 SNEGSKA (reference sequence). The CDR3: CSAYRATEAFF. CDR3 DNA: TGCAGTGCCTACAGGGCCACTGAAGCTTTCTTT.

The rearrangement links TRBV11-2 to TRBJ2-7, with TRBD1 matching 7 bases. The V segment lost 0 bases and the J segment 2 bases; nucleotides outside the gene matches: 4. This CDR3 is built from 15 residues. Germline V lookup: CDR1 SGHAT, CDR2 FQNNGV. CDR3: CASSLDHRGPYEQYF. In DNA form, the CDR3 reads TGTGCCAGCAGCTTAGATCACAGGGGCCCCTACGAGCAGTACTTC.

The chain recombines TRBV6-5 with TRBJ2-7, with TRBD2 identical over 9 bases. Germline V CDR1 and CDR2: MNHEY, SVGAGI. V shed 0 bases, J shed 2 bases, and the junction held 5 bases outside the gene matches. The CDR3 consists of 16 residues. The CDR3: CASSYSVIAGAYEQYF. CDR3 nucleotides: TGTGCCAGCAGTTACTCCGTGATAGCGGGAGCCTACGAGCAGTACTTC.

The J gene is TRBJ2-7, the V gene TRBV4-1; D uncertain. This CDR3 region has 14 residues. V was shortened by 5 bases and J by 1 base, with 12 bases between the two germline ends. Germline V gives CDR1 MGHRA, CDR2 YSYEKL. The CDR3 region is CASSLDSRSYEQYF. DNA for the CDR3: TGCGCCAGCAGCTTGGATAGCAGATCCTACGAGCAGTACTTC.

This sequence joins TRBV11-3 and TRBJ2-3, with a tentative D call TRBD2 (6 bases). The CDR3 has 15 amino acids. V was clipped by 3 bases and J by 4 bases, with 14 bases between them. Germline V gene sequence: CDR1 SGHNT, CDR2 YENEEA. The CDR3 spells CASSLEGTEPDTQYF. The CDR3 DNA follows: TGTGCCAGCAGCTTGGAGGGGACCGAACCAGATACGCAGTATTTT.

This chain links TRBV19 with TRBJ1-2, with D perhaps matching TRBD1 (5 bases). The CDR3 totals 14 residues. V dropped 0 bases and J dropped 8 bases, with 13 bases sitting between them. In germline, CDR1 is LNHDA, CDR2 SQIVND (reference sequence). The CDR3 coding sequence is TGTGCCAGTAGTATAGACGAGACAGCTGGGGGCTACACCTTC. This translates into CASSIDETAGGYTF.

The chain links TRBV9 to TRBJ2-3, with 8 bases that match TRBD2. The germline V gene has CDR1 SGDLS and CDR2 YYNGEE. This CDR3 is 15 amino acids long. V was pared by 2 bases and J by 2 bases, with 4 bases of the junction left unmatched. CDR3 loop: CASSVTSANTDTQYF. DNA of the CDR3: TGTGCCAGCAGCGTGACTAGCGCAAACACAGATACGCAGTATTTT.

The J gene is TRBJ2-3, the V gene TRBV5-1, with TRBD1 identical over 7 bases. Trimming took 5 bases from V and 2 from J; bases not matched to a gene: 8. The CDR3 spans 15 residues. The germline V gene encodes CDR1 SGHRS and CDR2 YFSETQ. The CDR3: CASSPGTASTDTQYF. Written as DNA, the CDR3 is TGCGCCAGCAGTCCCGGGACAGCCTCCACAGATACGCAGTATTTT.

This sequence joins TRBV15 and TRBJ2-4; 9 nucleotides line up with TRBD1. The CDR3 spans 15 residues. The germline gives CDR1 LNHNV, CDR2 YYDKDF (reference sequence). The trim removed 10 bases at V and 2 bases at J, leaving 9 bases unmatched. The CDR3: CAIQGQGPTKNIQYF. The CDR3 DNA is TGTGCCATCCAGGGACAGGGACCAACCAAAAACATTCAGTACTTC.

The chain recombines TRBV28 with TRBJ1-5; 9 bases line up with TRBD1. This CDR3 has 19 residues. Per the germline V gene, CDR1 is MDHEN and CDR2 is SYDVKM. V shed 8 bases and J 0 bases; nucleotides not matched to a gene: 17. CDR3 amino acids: CASPRCRQGGSYSNQPQHF. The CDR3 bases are TGTGCCAGCCCCCGGTGTAGACAGGGGGGATCTTATAGCAATCAGCCCCAGCATTTT.

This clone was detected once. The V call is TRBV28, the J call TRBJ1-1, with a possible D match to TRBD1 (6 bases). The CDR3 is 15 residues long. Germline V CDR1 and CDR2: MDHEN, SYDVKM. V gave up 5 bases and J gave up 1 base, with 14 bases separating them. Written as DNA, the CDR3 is TGTGCCAGCAGTGCCCCTGGGACACAGAACACTGAAGCTTTCTTT. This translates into CASSAPGTQNTEAFF. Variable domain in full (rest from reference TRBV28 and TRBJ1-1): DVKVTQSSRYLVKRTGEKVFLECVQDMDHENMFWYRQDPGLGLRLIYFSYDVKMKEKGDIPEGYSVSREKKERFSLILESASTNQTSMYLCASSAPGTQNTEAFFGQGTRLTVV.

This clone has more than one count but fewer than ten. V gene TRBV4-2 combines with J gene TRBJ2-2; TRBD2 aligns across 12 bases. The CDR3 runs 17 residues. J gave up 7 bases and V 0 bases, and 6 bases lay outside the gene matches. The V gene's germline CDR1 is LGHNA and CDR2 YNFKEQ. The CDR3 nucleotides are TGTGCCAGCAGCCAAGATCTGTCTAGCGGGAGGGACGGGGAGCTGTTTTTT. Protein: CASSQDLSSGRDGELFF.

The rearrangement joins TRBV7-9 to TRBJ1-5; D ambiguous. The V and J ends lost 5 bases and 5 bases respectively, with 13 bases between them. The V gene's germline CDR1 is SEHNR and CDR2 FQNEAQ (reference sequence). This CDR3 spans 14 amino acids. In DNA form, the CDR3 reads TGTGCCAGCAGCCCACTTAATATCGATCAGCCCCAGCATTTT. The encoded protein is CASSPLNIDQPQHF.

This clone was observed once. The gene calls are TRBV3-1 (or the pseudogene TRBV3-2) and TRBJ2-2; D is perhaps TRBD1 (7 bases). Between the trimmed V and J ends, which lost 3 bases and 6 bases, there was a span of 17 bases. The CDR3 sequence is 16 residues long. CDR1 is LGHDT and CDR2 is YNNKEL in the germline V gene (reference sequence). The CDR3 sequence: CASSHGAGGFAGELFF. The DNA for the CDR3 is TGTGCCAGCAGCCACGGGGCAGGGGGGTTTGCCGGGGAGCTGTTTTTT.

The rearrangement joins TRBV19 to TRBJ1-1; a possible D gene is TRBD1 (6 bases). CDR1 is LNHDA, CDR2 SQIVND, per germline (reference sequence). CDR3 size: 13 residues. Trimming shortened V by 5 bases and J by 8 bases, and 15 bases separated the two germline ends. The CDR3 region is CASSWTAISEAFF. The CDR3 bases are TGTGCCAGTAGTTGGACAGCAATATCGGAAGCTTTCTTT. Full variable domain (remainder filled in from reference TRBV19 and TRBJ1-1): DGGITQSPKYLFRKEGQNVTLSCEQNLNHDAMYWYRQDPGQGLRLIYYSQIVNDFQKGDIAEGYSVSREKKESFPLTVTSAQKNPTAFYLCASSWTAISEAFFGQGTRLTVV.

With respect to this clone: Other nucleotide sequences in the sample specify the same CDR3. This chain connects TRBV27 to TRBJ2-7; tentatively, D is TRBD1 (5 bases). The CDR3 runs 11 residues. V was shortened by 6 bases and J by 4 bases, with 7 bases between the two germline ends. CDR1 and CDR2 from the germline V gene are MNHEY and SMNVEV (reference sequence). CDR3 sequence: CASSSGYEQYF. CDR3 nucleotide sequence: TGTGCCAGCAGCTCAGGGTACGAGCAGTACTTC.

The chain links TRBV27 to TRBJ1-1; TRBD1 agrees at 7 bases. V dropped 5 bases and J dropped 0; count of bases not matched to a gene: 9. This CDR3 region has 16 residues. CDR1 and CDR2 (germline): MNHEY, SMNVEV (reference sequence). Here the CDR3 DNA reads TGTGCCAGCAGTCCAGGGGACAGAGTGATGAACACTGAAGCTTTCTTT. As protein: CASSPGDRVMNTEAFF.

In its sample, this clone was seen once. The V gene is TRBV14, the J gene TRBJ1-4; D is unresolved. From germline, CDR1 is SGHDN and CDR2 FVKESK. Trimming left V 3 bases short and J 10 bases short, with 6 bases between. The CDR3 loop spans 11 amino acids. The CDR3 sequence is CASSHTGKLFF. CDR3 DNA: TGTGCCAGCAGCCACACTGGAAAACTGTTTTTT.

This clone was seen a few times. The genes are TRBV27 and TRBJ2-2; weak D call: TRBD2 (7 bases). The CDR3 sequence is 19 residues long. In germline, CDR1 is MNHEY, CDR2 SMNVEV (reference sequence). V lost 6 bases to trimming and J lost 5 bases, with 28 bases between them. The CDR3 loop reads CASSPRDYTPGVGTGELFF. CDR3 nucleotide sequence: TGTGCCAGCAGCCCCCGGGACTACACCCCAGGGGTGGGAACCGGGGAGCTGTTTTTT.

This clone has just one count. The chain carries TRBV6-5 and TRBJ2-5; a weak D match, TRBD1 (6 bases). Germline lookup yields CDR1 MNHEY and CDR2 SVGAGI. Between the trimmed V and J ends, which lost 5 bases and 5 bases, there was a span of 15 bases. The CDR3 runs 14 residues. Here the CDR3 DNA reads TGTGCCAGCAGTAGGACAGCGTCAGGGGAGACCCAGTACTTC. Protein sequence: CASSRTASGETQYF.